This TCR beta chain was sequenced for a study of beta chain features in type 1 diabetes. This clone showed up just a few times. No antigen is known for it. Sorted CD4+ subsets: naive, central memory, regulatory, stem cell-like memory (CD45RO/CCR7/CD25/CD127/CD95/CD27 panel). CDR3 length: 16 amino acids. The junction had 8 bases not matched to a gene; V was cut back by 1 base and J by 7 bases. Germline CDR1 reads LGHNA; CDR2 reads YNFKEQ. Points from the study as a whole: Among type 1 diabetes patients, VDJ junctions had fewer insertions and more deletions. Whatever favoring of shorter templates PCR might show would apply equally to patients and controls. Within each of all four CD4+ subsets, Type 1 diabetes patients had TCRB CDR3s that were moderately but significantly shorter.

The study reverse transcribed the entire isolated RNA, so it sequenced expressed TCRB transcripts. Method: immunoSEQ multiplex PCR; TCRdb's copy keeps in-frame clones and lacks some. The table includes over 200,000 clones, under 13% detected once. Sequencing was performed on naive CD4+ T cells from blood. The chain joins TRBV4-2 to TRBJ2-1, with 9 bases matching TRBD1. The origin of this receptor is a man aged 30 to 39 with type 1 diabetes. CDR3 nucleotides: TGTGCCAGCAGCCAAGGGGGGACAGGGATAAATAATGAGCAGTTCTTC. Encoded protein: CASSQGGTGINNEQFF.